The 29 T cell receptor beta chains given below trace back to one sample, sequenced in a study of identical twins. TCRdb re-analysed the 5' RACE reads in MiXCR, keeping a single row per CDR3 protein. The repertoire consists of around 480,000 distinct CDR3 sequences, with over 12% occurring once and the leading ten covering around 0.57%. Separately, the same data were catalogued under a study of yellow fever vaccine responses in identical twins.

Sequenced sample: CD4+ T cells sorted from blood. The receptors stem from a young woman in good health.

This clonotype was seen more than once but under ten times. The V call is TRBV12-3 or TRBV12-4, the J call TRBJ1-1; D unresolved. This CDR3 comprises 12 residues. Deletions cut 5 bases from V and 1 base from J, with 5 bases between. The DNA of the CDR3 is TGTGCCAGCAGTGAAAGGAACACTGAAGCTTTCTTT. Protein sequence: CASSERNTEAFF.

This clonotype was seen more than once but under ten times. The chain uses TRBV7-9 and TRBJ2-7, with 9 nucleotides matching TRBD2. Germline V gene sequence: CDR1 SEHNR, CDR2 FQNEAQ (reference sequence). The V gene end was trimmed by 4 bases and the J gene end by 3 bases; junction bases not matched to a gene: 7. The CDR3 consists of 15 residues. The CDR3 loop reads CASSSVPSGNYEQYF. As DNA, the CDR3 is TGTGCCAGCAGCTCCGTTCCTAGCGGGAACTACGAGCAGTACTTC.

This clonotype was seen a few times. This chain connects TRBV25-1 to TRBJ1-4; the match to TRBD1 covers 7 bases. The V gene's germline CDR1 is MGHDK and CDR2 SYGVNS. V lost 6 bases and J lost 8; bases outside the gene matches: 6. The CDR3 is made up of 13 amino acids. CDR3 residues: CASSRDSREKLFF. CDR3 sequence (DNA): TGTGCCAGCAGCCGGGACAGTAGGGAAAAACTGTTTTTT.

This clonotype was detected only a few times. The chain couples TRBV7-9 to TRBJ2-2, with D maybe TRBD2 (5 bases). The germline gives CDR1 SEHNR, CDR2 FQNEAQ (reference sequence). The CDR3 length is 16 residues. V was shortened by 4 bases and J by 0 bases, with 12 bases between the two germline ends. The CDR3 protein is CASSSAGMANTGELFF. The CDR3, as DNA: TGTGCCAGCAGCTCTGCCGGGATGGCGAACACCGGGGAGCTGTTTTTT.

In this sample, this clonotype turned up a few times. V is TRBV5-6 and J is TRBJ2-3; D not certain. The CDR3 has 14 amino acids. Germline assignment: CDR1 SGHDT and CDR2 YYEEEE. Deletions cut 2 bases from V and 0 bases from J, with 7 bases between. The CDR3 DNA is TGTGCCAGCAGCTTTGACCCTAGCACAGATACGCAGTATTTT. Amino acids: CASSFDPSTDTQYF.

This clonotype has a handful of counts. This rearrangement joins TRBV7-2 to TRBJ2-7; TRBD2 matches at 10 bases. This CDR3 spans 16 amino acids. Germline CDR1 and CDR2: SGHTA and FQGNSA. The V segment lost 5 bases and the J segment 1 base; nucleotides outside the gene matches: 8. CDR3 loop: CASSLLTSGLSYEQYF. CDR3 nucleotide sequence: TGTGCCAGCAGCCTCCTGACTAGCGGGTTATCCTACGAGCAGTACTTC.

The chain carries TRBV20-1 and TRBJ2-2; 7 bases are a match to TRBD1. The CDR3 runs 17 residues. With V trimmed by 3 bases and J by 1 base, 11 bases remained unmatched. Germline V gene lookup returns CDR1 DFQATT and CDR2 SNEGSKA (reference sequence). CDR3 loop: CSASRKPGQRNTGELFF. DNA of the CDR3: TGCAGTGCTAGCCGTAAACCGGGACAGAGGAACACCGGGGAGCTGTTTTTT.

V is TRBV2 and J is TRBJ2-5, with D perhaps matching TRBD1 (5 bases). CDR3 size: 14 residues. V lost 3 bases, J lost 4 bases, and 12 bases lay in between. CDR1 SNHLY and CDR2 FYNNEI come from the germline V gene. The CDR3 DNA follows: TGTGCCAGCAGTGATCCCGACAGAGGAGAGACCCAGTACTTC. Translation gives CASSDPDRGETQYF.

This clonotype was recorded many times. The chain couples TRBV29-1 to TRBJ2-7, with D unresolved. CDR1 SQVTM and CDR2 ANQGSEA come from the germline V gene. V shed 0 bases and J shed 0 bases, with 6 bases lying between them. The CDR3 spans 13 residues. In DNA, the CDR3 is TGCAGCGTTGAAGATCGCGGCTCCTACGAGCAGTACTTC. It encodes CSVEDRGSYEQYF.

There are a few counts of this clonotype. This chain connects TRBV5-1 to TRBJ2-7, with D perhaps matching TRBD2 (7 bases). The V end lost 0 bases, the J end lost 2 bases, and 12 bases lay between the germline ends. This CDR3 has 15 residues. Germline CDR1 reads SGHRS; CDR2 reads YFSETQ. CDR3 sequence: CASSLEGGATYEQYF. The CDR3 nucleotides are TGCGCCAGCAGCTTGGAGGGGGGGGCGACCTACGAGCAGTACTTC.

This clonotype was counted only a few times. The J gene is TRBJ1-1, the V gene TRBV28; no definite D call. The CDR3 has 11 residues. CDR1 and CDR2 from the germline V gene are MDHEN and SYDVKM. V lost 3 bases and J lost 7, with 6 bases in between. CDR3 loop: CASSLAREAFF. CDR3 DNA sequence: TGTGCCAGCAGTTTGGCGCGTGAAGCTTTCTTT.

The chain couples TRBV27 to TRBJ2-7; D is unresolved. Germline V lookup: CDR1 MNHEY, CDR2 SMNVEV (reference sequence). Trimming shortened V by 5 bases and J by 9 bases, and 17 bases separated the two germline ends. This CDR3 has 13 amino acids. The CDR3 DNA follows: TGTGCCAGCAGTAGCGCCACATCCGCAGTGCAGTACTTC. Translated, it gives CASSSATSAVQYF.

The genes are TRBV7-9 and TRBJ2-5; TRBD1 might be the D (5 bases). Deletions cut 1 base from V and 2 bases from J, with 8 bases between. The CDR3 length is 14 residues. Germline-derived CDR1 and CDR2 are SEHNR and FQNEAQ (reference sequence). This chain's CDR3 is CASSLGRDQETQYF. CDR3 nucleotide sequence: TGTGCCAGCAGCTTAGGCAGGGATCAAGAGACCCAGTACTTC. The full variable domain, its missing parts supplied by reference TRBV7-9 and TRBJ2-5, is DTGVSQNPRHKITKRGQNVTFRCDPISEHNRLYWYRQTLGQGPEFLTYFQNEAQLEKSRLLSDRFSAERPKGSFSTLEIQRTEQGDSAMYLCASSLGRDQETQYFGPGTRLLVL.

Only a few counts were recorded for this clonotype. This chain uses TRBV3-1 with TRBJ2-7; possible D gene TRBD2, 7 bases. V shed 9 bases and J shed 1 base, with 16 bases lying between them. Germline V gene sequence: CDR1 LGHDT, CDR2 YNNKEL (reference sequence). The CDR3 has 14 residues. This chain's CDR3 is CASTDGGQSYEQYF. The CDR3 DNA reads TGTGCCAGTACTGACGGGGGGCAATCCTACGAGCAGTACTTC.

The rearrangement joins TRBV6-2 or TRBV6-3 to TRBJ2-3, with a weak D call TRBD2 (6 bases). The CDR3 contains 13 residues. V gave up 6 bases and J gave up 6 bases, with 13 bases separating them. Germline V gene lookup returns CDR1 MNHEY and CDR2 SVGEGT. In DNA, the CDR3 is TGTGCCAGCAGCCCTACTAGCTGGGATACGCAGTATTTT. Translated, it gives CASSPTSWDTQYF.

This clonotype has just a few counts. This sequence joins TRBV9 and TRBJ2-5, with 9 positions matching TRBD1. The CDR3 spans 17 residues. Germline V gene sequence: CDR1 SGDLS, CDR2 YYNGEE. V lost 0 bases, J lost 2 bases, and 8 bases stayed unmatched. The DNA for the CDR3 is TGTGCCAGCAGCGTAGCCCCGGGGGGACAGGGACAAGAGACCCAGTACTTC. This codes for CASSVAPGGQGQETQYF. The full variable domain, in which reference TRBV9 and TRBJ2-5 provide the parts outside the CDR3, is DSGVTQTPKHLITATGQRVTLRCSPRSGDLSVYWYQQSLDQGLQFLIQYYNGEERAKGNILERFSAQQFPDLHSELNLSSLELGDSALYFCASSVAPGGQGQETQYFGPGTRLLVL.

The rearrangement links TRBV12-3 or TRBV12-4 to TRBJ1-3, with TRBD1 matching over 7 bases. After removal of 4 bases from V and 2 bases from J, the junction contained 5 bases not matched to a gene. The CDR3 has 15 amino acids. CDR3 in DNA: TGTGCCAGCAGTTCCCTAGACAGGGCTGGAAACACCATATATTTT. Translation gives CASSSLDRAGNTIYF.

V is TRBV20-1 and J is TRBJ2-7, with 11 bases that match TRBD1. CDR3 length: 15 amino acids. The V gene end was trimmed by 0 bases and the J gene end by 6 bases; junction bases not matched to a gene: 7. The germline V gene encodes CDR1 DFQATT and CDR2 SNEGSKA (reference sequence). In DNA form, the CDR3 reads TGCAGTGCTAGAGATCCCCGGACAGGGGGCCTCGAGCAGTACTTC. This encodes CSARDPRTGGLEQYF.

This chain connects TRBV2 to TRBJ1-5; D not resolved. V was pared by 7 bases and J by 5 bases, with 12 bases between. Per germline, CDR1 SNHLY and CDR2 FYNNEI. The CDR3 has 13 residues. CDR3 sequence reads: CASMGESYQPQHF. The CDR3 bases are TGTGCCAGCATGGGAGAAAGTTATCAGCCCCAGCATTTT.

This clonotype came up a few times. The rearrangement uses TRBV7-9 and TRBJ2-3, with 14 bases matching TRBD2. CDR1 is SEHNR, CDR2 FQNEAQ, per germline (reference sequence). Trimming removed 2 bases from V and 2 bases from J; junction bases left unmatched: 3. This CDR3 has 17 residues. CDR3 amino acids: CASSLRGLAGDTDTQYF. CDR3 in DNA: TGTGCCAGCAGCTTAAGGGGACTAGCGGGGGACACAGATACGCAGTATTTT. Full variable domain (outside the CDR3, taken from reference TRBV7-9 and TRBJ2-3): DTGVSQNPRHKITKRGQNVTFRCDPISEHNRLYWYRQTLGQGPEFLTYFQNEAQLEKSRLLSDRFSAERPKGSFSTLEIQRTEQGDSAMYLCASSLRGLAGDTDTQYFGPGTRLTVL.

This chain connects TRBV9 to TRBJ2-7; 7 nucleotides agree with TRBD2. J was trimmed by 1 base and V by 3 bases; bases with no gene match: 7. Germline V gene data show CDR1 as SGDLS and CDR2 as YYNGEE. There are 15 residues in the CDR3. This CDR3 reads CASSARSGTSYEQYF. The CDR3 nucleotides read TGTGCCAGCAGCGCCCGCAGCGGGACGTCCTACGAGCAGTACTTC.

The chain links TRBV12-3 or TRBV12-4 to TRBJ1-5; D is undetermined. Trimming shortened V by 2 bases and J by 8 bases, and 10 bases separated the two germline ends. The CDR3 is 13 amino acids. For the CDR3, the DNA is TGTGCCAGCAGTTTAAGTAATGGGGAGCCCCAGCATTTT. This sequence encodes CASSLSNGEPQHF.

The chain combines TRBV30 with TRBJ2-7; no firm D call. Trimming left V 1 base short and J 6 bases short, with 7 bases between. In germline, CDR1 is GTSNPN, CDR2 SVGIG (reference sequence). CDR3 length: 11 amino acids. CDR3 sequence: CAWSGQVEQYF. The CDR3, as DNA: TGTGCCTGGAGTGGGCAGGTCGAGCAGTACTTC.

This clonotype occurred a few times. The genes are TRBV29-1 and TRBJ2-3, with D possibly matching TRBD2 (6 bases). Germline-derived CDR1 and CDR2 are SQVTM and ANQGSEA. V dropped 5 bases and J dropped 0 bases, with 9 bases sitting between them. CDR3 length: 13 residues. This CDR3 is CSVRRGSTDTQYF. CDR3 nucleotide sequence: TGCAGCGTTCGGCGGGGTAGCACAGATACGCAGTATTTT.

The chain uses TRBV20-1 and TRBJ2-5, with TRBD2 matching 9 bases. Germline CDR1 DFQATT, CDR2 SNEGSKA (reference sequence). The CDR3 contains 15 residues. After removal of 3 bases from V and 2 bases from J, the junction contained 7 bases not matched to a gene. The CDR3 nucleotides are TGCAGTGCTAGTAAAGCGGGGGGAATTCAAGAGACCCAGTACTTC. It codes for CSASKAGGIQETQYF.

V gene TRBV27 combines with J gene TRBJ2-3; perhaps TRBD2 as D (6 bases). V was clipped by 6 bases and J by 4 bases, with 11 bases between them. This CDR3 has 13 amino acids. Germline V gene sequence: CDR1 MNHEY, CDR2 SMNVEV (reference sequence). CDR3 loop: CASRISGADTQYF. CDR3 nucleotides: TGTGCCAGCAGAATTAGCGGTGCAGATACGCAGTATTTT.

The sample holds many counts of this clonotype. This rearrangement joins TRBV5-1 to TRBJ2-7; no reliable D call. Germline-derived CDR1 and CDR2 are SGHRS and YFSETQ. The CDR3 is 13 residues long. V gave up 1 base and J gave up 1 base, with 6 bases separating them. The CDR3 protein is CASSLSQSYEQYF. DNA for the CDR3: TGCGCCAGCAGCTTGAGTCAGTCCTACGAGCAGTACTTC.

The CDR3 coding sequence is TGTGCCAGCAGCACGAGCACCGGGACAGGGACCTACAATGAGCAGTTCTTC. Translation: CASSTSTGTGTYNEQFF. The J gene is TRBJ2-1, the V gene TRBV7-9; 9 bases are a match to TRBD1. Germline assignment: CDR1 SEHNR and CDR2 FQNEAQ (reference sequence). Germline trimming cut 5 bases from V and 2 bases from J; bases unmatched to any gene: 10. This CDR3 has 17 residues.

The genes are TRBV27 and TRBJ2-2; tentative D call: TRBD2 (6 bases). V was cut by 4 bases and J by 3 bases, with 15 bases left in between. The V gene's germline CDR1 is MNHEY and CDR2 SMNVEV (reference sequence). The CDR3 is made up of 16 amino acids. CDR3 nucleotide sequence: TGTGCCAGCAGTTCCGCCGGGACTGGGTACACCGGGGAGCTGTTTTTT. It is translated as CASSSAGTGYTGELFF.